This T cell receptor (beta chain) was retrieved from a study of tumor-infiltrating lymphocytes in primary liver carcinoma. Synthesis of TCR beta cDNA was carried out from approximately 470 ng total RNA with a constant-region primer. Three rounds of nested multiplex PCR with slightly modified ARM-PCR produced TCR beta libraries. For around 11 cycles apiece, the opening two PCR rounds ran with TRBV1-TRBV30 forward primers and a C-beta reverse primer. MiXCR, applied by TCRdb to the multiplex PCR reads, yields one record per CDR3 protein. This repertoire shows about 190,000 distinct CDR3 sequences, around four fifths found once; its top ten account for roughly 18%. Co-extracting RNA and DNA was done with about 20-33 mg of unsorted bulk tissue as input. The CDR3 spans 14 amino acids, including both terminal residues. With respect to this clonotype: Because the CDR3 is missing its conserved closing phenylalanine or tryptophan, this is likely a read error. The limits of the CDR3 on the DNA are not certain, so only TCRdb's listed CDR3 is given.

The sequenced material came from tumor tissue from primary liver carcinoma. The chain links TRBV12-3 or TRBV12-4 to TRBJ1-5. The source of this sequence is a man between 40 and 49 years old with primary liver carcinoma and hepatitis B virus infection. CDR3 sequence reads: CASSLVPDNQPQHV.